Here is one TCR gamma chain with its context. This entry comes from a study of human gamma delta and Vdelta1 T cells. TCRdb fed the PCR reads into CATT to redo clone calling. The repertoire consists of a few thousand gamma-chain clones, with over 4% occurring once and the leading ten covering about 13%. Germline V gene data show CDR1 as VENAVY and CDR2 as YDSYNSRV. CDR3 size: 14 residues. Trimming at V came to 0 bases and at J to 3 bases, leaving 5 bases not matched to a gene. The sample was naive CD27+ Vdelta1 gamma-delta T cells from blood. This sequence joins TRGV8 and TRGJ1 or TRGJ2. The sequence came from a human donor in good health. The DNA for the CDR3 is TGTGCCACCTGGGATAGGAGGACTTATTATAAGAAACTCTTT. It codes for CATWDRRTYYKKLF.